This TCR beta chain was profiled in a study of blood T cell repertoires in COVID-19. Study summary: Acute and convalescent COVID-19 samples came from the United States, Italy and Spain.

Per the study methods: Quantification of nucleated cells was approximated via reference gene primer amplification. Profiled with immunoSEQ multiplex PCR; TCRdb holds only in-frame clones, not every one. The V and J calls and clone size come from that table; D and trimming were worked out from the DNA. The sample includes 53,000 or so clones, just over 85% seen only once; the top ten take about an eighth. CDR3 size: 15 residues. CDR1 and CDR2 (germline): SGHTA, FQGNSA. J gave up 5 bases and V 3 bases, and 6 bases lay outside the gene matches. This chain joins TRBV7-2 and TRBJ1-1; 10 nucleotides match TRBD1. Source material: peripheral blood. This TCR derives from a man between 70 and 80 years old with active COVID-19. CDR3 residues: CASSLGQGLRTEAFF. The CDR3 DNA is TGTGCCAGCAGCTTGGGACAGGGGCTTCGGACTGAAGCTTTCTTT. Looking up the rest from reference TRBV7-2 and TRBJ1-1 gives the full variable domain: GAGVSQSPSNKVTEKGKDVELRCDPISGHTALYWYRQSLGQGLEFLIYFQGNSAPDKSGLPSDRFSAERTGGSVSTLTIQRTQQEDSAVYLCASSLGQGLRTEAFFGQGTRLTVV.